This T cell receptor (beta chain) was recovered during a study of T-cell memory formation after mild COVID-19 (dated by TCRdb to the early 2020s). With respect to the entire study: TCR sequence clusters from the two donors were largely donor specific. Two young, previously healthy adult volunteers made up the cohort, one male and one female. T-cell clones expanding and contracting after mild COVID-19 in two donors were tracked by longitudinal TCRalpha and TCRbeta repertoire sequencing. Paper-wide results and their limitations: Only two mild cases were covered in the study, and larger cohorts including severe cases with pre-infection samples were considered necessary. Balanced CD4/CD8 phenotypes were observed for clones contracting from day 15 to 85, whereas a bias towards CD4+ was observed for a second wave of clones expanding from day 15 to 37. The detection of some responding clones in pre-infection memory suggests that pre-existing cross-reactive memory T cells joined the SARS-CoV-2 response. SARS-CoV-2 specificity of the second-wave clones peaking on day 37 was not confirmed. Contracting CD4+ clones appeared mostly in the CM and EM memory subsets, whereas CD8+ clones were enriched in EMRA.

The junction carries 10 bases between V and J, which are trimmed by 0 bases and 8 bases respectively. The CDR3 goes from the cysteine to the phenylalanine over 14 residues. This entry keeps only the CDR3 DNA: 42 bases, framed from base 1. CDR1 and CDR2 were assigned from the germline V gene as KGHDR and SFDVKD. The instrument given in TCRdb is Illumina NovaSeq 6000. Using 5'RACE with constant-segment primers, TCRalpha and TCRbeta cDNA libraries were constructed, with sample barcodes and unique molecular identifiers added in the process. RNA was extracted from every sample with Trizol reagent. Libraries were amplified in two PCR steps, with a second sample barcode and Illumina TruSeq adapters added in the second step. Sequencing of libraries was performed on an Illumina NovaSeq with 2 x 150 bp paired-end reads. In the source study's methods: Reads were demultiplexed and collapsed into UMI-guided consensus sequences with migec v1.2.7. Using mixcr v2.1.11, UMI consensuses were aligned to TRA and TRB V and J templates and then assembled into clonotypes. A clonotype was counted as expanded or contracted only when both edgeR and NoisET called the clonotype significant, with the noise models trained on biological replicates. For edgeR calls, the cutoffs were a false discovery rate-adjusted p below 0.01 and a log2 fold-change threshold of 1. As an exploratory analysis of dynamics, max-normalized trajectories of the 1000 most abundant clonotypes were examined by PCA with hierarchical clustering. Separately sequenced CD4+ and CD8+ repertoires were used to assign the CD4 or CD8 phenotype of responding clones. TCRdb's own reprocessing of the public reads used fastp at Q25 and MiXCR and kept productive beta chains. Each entry is one CDR3 protein sequence, shown with its most common DNA and genes. The V and J calls shown here were made by TCRdb, not taken from the authors' results. The sample contains about 210,000 distinct CDR3 sequences, under 12% of them found a single time. The leading ten clones occupy less than 4% of the sample.

Comment on this clonotype: This receptor's antigen is unknown. Base-call qualities are not available, and no considerably larger clone is one nucleotide away.

Ficoll-Paque density gradient centrifugation was used to isolate PBMCs. The chain was built from TRBV24-1 and TRBJ2-1, with the D gene not clear enough to name. The receptor was derived from a man aged 18 to 29 who had mild COVID-19 (a few samples of this study predate the infection). The sample titles of this study are shuffled in the database, so cell type and time point are left out; the donor was told from shared clones. Sequenced input: PBMCs or a T cell subset sorted from them (not recorded which). The sequenced DNA is TGTGCCACCAGTGATTTGGCCCCGGTCGATGAGCAGTTCTTC. This gives the protein CATSDLAPVDEQFF.